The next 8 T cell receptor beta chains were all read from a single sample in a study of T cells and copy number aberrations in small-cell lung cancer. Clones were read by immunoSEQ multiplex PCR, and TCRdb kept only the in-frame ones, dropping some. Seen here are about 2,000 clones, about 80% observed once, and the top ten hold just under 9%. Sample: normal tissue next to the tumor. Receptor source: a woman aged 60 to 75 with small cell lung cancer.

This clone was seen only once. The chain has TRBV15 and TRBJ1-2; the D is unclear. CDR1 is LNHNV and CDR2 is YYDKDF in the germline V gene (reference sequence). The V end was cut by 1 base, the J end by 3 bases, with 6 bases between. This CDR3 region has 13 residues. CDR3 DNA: TGTGCCACCAGCAGAGCTGGGCACTATGGCTACACCTTC. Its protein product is CATSRAGHYGYTF. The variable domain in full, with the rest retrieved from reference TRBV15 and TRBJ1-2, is DAMVIQNPRYQVTQFGKPVTLSCSQTLNHNVMYWYQQKSSQAPKLLFHYYDKDFNNEADTPDNFQSRRPNTSFCFLDIRSPGLGDTAMYLCATSRAGHYGYTFGSGTRLTVV.

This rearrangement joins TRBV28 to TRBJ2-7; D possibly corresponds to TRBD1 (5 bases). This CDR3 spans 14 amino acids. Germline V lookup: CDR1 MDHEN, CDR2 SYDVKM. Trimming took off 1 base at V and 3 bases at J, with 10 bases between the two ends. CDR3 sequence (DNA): TGTGCCAGCAGTTTATTCCAGGGCCGCTACGAGCAGTACTTC. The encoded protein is CASSLFQGRYEQYF.

CDR3 sequence reads: CATSRAGGSGELFF. The CDR3 nucleotides read TGTGCCACCAGCAGAGCCGGGGGATCCGGGGAGCTGTTTTTT. V and J are TRBV15 and TRBJ2-2; a possible D gene is TRBD2 (6 bases). The CDR3 totals 14 residues. Germline CDR1 and CDR2: LNHNV and YYDKDF (reference sequence). V lost 1 base, J lost 6 bases, and 9 bases lay in between.

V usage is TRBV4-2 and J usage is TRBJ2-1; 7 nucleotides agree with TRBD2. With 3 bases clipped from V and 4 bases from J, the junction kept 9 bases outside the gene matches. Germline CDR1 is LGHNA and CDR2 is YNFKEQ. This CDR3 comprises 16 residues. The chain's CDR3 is CASSQDLSGAYNEQFF. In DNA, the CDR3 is TGTGCCAGCAGCCAGGACTTGAGCGGGGCGTACAATGAGCAGTTCTTC.

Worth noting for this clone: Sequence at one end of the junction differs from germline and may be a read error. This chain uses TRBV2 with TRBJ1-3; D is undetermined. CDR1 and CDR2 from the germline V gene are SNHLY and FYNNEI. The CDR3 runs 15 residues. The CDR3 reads CTSSVSRTAGNTIYF. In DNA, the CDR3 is TGTACCAGCAGTGTAAGCAGGACTGCTGGAAACACCATATATTTT.

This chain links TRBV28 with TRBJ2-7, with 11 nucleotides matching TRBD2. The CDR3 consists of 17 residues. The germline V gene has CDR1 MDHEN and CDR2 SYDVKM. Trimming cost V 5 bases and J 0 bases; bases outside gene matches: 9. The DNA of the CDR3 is TGTGCCAGCAGTACGGGACTAGCGGAAACTAGCTCCTACGAGCAGTACTTC. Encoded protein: CASSTGLAETSSYEQYF. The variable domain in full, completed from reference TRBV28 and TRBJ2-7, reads DVKVTQSSRYLVKRTGEKVFLECVQDMDHENMFWYRQDPGLGLRLIYFSYDVKMKEKGDIPEGYSVSREKKERFSLILESASTNQTSMYLCASSTGLAETSSYEQYFGPGTRLTVT.

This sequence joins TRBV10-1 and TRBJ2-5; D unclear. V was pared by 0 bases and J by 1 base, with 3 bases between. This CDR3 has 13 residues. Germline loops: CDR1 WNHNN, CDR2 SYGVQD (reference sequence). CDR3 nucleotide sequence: TGCGCCAGCAGTGAGTCAGGCCAAGAGACCCAGTACTTC. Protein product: CASSESGQETQYF.

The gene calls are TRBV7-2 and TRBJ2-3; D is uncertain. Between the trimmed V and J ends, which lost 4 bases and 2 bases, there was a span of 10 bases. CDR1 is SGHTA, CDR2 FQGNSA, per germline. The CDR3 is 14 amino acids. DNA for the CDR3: TGTGCCAGCAGCTCAACCTCTTTCACAGATACGCAGTATTTT. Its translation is CASSSTSFTDTQYF. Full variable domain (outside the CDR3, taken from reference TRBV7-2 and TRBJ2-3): GAGVSQSPSNKVTEKGKDVELRCDPISGHTALYWYRQSLGQGLEFLIYFQGNSAPDKSGLPSDRFSAERTGGSVSTLTIQRTQQEDSAVYLCASSSTSFTDTQYFGPGTRLTVL.